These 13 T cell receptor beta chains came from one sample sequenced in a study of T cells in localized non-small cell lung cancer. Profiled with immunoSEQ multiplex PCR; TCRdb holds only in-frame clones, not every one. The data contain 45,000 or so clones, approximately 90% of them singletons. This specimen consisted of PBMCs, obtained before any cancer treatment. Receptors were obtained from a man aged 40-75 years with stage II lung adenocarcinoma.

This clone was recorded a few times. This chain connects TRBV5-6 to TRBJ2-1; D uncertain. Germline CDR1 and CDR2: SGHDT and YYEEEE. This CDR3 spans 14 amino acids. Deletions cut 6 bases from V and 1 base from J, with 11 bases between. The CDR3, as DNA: TGTGCCAGCATCCCGGCGTATTCCTACAATGAGCAGTTCTTC. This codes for CASIPAYSYNEQFF.

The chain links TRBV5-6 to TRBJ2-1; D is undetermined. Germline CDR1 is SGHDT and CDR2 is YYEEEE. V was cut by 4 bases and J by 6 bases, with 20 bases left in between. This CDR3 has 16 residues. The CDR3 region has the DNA TGTGCCAGCAGCCGCCGCACCGGTAGTGGCGCCAATGAGCAGTTCTTC. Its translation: CASSRRTGSGANEQFF.

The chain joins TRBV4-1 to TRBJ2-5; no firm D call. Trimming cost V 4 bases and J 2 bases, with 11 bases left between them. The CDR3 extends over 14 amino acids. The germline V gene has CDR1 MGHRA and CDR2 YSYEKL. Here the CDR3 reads CASSPFSNQETQYF. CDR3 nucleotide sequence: TGCGCCAGCAGCCCTTTCAGTAATCAAGAGACCCAGTACTTC.

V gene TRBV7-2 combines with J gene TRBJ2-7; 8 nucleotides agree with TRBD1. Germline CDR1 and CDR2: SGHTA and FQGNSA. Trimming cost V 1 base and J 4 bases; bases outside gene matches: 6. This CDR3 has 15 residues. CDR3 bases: TGTGCCAGCAGCTTAGTGGCAGGGGGCGGGTACGAGCAGTACGTC. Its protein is CASSLVAGGGYEQYV.

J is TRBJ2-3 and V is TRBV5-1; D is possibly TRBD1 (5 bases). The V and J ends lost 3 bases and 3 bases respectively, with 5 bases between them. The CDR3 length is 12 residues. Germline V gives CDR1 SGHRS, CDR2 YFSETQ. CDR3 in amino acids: CASSSGTDTQYF. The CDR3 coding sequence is TGCGCCAGCAGCTCAGGGACAGATACGCAGTATTTT. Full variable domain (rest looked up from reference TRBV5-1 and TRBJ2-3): KAGVTQTPRYLIKTRGQQVTLSCSPISGHRSVSWYQQTPGQGLQFLFEYFSETQRNKGNFPGRFSGRQFSNSRSEMNVSTLELGDSALYLCASSSGTDTQYFGPGTRLTVL.

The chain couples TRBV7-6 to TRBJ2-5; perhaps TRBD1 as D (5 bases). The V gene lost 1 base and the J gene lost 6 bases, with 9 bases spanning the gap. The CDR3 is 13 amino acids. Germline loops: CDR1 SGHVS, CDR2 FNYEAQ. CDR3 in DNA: TGTGCCAGCAGCTTAGGGACACTAAAGACCCAGTACTTC. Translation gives CASSLGTLKTQYF.

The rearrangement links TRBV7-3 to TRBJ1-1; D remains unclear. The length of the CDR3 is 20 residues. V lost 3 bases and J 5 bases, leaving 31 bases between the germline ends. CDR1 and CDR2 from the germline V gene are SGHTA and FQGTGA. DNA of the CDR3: TGTGCCAGCAGCTTCCGCGGACGGACGAAATCTCCTCCCGGGTGGACTGAAGCTTTCTTT. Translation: CASSFRGRTKSPPGWTEAFF.

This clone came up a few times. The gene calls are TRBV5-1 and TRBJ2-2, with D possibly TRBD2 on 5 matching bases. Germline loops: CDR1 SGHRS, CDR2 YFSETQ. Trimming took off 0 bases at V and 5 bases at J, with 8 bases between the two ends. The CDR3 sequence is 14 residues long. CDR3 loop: CASSLDQRTGELFF. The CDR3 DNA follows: TGCGCCAGCAGCTTGGATCAGCGGACCGGGGAGCTGTTTTTT.

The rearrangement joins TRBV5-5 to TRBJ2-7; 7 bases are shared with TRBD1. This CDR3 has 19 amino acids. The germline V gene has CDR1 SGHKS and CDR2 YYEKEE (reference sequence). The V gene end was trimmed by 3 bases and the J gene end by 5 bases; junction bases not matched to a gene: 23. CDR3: CASSSWRTGEGVYKDEQYV. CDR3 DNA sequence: TGTGCCAGCAGCTCCTGGAGGACAGGAGAGGGCGTCTACAAAGACGAGCAGTACGTC.

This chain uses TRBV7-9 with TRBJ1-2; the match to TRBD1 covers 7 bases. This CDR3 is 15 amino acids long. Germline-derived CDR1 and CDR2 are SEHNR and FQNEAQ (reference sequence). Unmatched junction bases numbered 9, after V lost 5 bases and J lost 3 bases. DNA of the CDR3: TGTGCCAGCAGCCTCAGGACAACAGGGGACTATGGCTACACCTTC. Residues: CASSLRTTGDYGYTF. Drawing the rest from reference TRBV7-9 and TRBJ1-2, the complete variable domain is DTGVSQNPRHKITKRGQNVTFRCDPISEHNRLYWYRQTLGQGPEFLTYFQNEAQLEKSRLLSDRFSAERPKGSFSTLEIQRTEQGDSAMYLCASSLRTTGDYGYTFGSGTRLTVV.

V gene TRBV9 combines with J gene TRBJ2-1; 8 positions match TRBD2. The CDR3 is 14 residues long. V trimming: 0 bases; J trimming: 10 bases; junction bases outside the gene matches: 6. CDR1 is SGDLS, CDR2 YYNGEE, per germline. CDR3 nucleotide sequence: TGTGCCAGCAGCGTAGAGTTGGAGCGGGGGGAGCAGTTCTTC. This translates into CASSVELERGEQFF. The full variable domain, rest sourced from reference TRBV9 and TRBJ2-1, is DSGVTQTPKHLITATGQRVTLRCSPRSGDLSVYWYQQSLDQGLQFLIQYYNGEERAKGNILERFSAQQFPDLHSELNLSSLELGDSALYFCASSVELERGEQFFGPGTRLTVL.

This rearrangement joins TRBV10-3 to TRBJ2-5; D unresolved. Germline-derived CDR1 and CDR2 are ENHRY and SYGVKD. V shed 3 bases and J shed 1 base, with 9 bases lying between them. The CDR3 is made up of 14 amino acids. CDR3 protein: CAISDRQGQETQYF. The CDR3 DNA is TGTGCCATCAGTGACCGGCAAGGCCAAGAGACCCAGTACTTC.

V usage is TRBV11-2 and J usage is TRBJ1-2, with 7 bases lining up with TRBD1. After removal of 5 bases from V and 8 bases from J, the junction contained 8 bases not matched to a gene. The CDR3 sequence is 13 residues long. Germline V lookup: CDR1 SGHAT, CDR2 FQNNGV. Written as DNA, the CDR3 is TGTGCCAGCAGCCTGGCCCGGGACAGCGGCTACACCTTC. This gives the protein CASSLARDSGYTF.